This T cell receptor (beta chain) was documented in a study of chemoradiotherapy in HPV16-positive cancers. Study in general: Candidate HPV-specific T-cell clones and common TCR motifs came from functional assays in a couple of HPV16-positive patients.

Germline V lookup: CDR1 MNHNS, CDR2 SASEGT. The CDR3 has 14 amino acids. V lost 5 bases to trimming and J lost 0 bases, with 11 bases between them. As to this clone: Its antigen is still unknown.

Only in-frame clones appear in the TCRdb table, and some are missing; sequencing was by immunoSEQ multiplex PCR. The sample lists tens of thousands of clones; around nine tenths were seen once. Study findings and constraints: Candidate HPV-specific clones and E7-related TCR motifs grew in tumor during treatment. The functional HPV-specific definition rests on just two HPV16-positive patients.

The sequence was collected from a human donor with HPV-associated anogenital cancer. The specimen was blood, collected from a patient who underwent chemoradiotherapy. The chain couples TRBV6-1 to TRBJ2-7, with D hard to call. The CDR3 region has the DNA TGTGCCAGCAGTTTATCCTTAACCTCCTACGAGCAGTACTTC. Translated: CASSLSLTSYEQYF.